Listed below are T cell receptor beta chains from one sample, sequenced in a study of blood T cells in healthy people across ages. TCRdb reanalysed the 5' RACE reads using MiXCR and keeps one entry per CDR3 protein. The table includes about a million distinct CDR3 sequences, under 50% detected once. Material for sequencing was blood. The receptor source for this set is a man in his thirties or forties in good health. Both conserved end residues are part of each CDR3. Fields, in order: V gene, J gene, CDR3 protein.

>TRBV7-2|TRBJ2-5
CASSLLLAGVVETQYF
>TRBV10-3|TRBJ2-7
CAISEGLAGPYEQYF
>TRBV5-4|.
CASSPGGVSTYEQYF
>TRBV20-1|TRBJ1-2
CSASRAGERGYTF
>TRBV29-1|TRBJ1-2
CSNRVMNGYTF
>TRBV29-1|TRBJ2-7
CSVRAGGSYEQYF
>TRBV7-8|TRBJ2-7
CASSSVVGQGVREQYF
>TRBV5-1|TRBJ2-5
CASSLQGQGANNEQYF
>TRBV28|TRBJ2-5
CASSLQYEGETQYF
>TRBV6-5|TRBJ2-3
CASSETGGGPGDTQYF
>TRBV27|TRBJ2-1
CASSSGESSYNEQFF
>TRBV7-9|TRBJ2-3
CASSSPSLSGTTTSTDTQYF
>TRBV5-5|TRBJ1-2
CASSLVMLAMDGEGYGYTF
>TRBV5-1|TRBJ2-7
CASSFGSKQIDEQYF
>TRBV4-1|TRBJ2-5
CASSQEGRLAAEETQYF
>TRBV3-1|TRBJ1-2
CASSRAGQGNYGYTF
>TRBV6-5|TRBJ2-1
CASRPQGGNEQFF
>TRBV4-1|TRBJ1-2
CASSQDWQGAGGYTF
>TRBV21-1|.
CASSKEGVGGSDIQYF
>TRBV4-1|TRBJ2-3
CASSQVRLAGGDGSTDTQYF
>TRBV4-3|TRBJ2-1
CASSQERAGAYNEQFF
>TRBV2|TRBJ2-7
CASTGRMSSYEQYF
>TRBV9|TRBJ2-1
CASSVQSGGQNEQFF
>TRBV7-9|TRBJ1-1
CASSSGLTEAFF
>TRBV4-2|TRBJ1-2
CASSQLRGEGAHQFYGYTF
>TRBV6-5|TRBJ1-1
CASSYHDRASEAFF
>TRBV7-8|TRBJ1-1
CASSPAGLGHPNTEAFF
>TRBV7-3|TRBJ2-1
CASSLMGRGTGYNEQFF
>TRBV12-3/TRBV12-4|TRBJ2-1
CASSLIAGLSGGASYNEQFF
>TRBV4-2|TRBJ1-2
CASSQAPGRTYTF
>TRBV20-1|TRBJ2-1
CSARGWGNEQFF
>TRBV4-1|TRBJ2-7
CASSQFPGQGAAEQYF
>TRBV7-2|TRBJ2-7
CASSSFPRGGSSYEQYF